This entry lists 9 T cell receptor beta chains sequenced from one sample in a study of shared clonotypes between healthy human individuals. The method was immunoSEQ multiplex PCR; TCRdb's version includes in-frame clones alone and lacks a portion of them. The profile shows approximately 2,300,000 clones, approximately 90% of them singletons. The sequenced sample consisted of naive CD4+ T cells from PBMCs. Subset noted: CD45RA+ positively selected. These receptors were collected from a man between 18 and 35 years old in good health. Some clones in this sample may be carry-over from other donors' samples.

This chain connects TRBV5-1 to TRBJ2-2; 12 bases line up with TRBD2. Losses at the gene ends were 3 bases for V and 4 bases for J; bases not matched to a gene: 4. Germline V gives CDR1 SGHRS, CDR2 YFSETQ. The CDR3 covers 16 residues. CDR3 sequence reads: CASSSPSGRGTGELFF. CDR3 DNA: TGCGCCAGCAGCTCGCCTAGCGGGAGGGGCACCGGGGAGCTGTTTTTT.

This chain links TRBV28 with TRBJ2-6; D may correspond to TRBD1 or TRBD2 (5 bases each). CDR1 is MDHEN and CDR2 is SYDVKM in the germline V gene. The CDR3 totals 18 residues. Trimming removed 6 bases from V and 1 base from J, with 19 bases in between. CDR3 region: CASSPLPGRSSGANVLTF. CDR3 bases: TGTGCCAGCAGCCCCCTCCCGGGACGGTCATCTGGGGCCAACGTCCTGACTTTC.

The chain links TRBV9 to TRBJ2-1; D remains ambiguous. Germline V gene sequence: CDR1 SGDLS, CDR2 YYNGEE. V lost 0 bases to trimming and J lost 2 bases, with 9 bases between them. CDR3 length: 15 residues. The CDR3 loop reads CASSVGVATYNEQFF. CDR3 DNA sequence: TGTGCCAGCAGCGTAGGAGTGGCTACCTACAATGAGCAGTTCTTC. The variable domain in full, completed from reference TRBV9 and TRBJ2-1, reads DSGVTQTPKHLITATGQRVTLRCSPRSGDLSVYWYQQSLDQGLQFLIQYYNGEERAKGNILERFSAQQFPDLHSELNLSSLELGDSALYFCASSVGVATYNEQFFGPGTRLTVL.

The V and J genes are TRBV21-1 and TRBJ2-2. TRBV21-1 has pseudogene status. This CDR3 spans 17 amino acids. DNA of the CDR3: TGTGCCAGCAATCAGCGTCTGGGCAGACAATACACCGGGGAGCTGTTTTTT. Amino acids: CASNQRLGRQYTGELFF.

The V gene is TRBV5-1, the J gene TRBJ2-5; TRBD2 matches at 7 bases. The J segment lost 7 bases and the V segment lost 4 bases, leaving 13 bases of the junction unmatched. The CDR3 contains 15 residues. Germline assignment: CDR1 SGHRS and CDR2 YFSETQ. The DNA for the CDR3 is TGCGCCAGCAGCGAGGGAGGGCCGAAGTTGGGGACCCAGTACTTC. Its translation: CASSEGGPKLGTQYF.

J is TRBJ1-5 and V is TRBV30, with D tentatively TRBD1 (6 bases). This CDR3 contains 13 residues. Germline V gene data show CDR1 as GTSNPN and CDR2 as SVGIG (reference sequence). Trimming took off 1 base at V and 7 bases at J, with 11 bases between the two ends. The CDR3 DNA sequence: TGTGCCTGGAGTGACAGGGCGGGGCAGCCCCAGCATTTT. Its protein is CAWSDRAGQPQHF.

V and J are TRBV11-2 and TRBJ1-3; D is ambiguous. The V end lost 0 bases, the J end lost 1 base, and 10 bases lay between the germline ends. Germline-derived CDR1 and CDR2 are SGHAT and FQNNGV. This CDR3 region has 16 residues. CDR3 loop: CASSLDIWGSGNTIYF. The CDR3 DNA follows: TGTGCCAGCAGCTTAGATATCTGGGGATCTGGAAACACCATATATTTT.

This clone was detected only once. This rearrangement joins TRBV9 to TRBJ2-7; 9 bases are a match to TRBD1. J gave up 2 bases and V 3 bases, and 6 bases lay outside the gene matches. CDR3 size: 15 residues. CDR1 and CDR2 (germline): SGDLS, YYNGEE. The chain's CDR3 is CASSATGTGTYEQYF. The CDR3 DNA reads TGTGCCAGCAGCGCGACCGGGACAGGGACCTACGAGCAGTACTTC.

In DNA, the CDR3 is TGTGCCAGCAGCAACCAGTTGGGGGACACAGATACGCAGTATTTT. Translating it yields CASSNQLGDTDTQYF. The chain couples TRBV6-6 to TRBJ2-3; D is perhaps TRBD1 or TRBD2 (5 bases each). The CDR3 sequence is 15 residues long. The V end lost 6 bases, the J end lost 2 bases, and 15 bases lay between the germline ends. Germline CDR1 is MNHNY and CDR2 is SVGAGI (reference sequence).